The source of this TCR beta chain is a study of shared clonotypes between healthy human individuals. Regarding the study as a whole: Among non-shared clonotypes, generation probabilities were lower than among those shared by all four donors.

The donors, healthy adults who were HIV-negative, had experienced no recent acute infections or vaccinations. J was trimmed by 5 bases and V by 5 bases; bases with no gene match: 7. Per the germline V gene, CDR1 is MNHEY and CDR2 is SMNVEV (reference sequence). The CDR3 sequence is 14 residues long. To note about this clone: Its antigen is currently unknown.

Using immunoSEQ multiplex PCR, the repertoire was profiled, and TCRdb retains in-frame clones only, with some absent. The data show under 130,000 clones, approximately 70% seen once. This rearrangement joins TRBV27 to TRBJ2-5; 8 positions match TRBD2. This clonotype originated in a woman in her twenties or thirties in good health. The sequencing sample was made of memory CD8+ T cells sorted from blood. The subset: CD45RO+ cells pooled with CCR7-negative TemRA cells. CDR3 nucleotides: TGTGCCAGCAGTCAAAGCGGGAGTTGGGAGACCCAGTACTTC. Translation gives CASSQSGSWETQYF.